This TCR beta chain is from a study of blood T cell repertoires in COVID-19. Study information: Samples representing acute and convalescent COVID-19 were sourced from the United States, Italy and Spain.

The protocol was immunoSEQ multiplex PCR, while the TCRdb copy is restricted to in-frame clones and leaves out a portion. The sample records over 200,000 clones, roughly 87% being singletons. CDR1 MGHRA and CDR2 YSYEKL come from the germline V gene. The CDR3 sequence is 20 residues long. V lost 2 bases to trimming and J lost 0 bases, with 20 bases between them. The V and J genes are TRBV4-1 and TRBJ1-6; D not certain. Specimen: peripheral blood. This clonotype was obtained from a man between 35 and 55 years old with active or convalescent COVID-19. The CDR3 reads CASSQLLRVSASSYNSPLHF. The CDR3 DNA sequence: TGCGCCAGCAGCCAACTCTTGAGGGTATCCGCCAGCTCCTATAATTCACCCCTCCACTTT.